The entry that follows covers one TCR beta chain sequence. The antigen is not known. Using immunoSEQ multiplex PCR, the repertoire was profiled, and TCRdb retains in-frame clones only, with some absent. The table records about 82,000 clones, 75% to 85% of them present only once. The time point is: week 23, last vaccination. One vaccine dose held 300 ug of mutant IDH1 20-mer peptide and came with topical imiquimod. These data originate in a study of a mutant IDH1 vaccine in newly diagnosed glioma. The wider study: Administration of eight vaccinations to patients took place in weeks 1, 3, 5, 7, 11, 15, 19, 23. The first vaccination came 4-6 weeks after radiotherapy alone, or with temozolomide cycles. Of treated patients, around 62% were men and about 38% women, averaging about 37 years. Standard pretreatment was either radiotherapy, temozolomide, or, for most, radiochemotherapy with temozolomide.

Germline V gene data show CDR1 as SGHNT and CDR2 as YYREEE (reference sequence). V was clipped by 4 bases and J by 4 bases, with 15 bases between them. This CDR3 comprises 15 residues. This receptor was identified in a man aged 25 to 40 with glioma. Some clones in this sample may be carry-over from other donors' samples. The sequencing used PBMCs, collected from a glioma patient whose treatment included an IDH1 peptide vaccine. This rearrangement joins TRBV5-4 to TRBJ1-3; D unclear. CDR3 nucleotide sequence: TGTGCCAGCAGCCGGACCCTTGGCGGGGGAAACACCATATATTTT. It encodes CASSRTLGGGNTIYF. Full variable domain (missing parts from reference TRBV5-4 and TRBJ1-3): ETGVTQSPTHLIKTRGQQVTLRCSSQSGHNTVSWYQQALGQGPQFIFQYYREEENGRGNFPPRFSGLQFPNYSSELNVNALELDDSALYLCASSRTLGGGNTIYFGEGSWLTVV.